Presented here are 6 T cell receptor beta chains from one specimen sequenced in a study of blood T cell repertoires in COVID-19. Repertoires were generated with immunoSEQ multiplex PCR, while TCRdb's copy carries only in-frame clones and drops some. This sample has hundreds of thousands of clones, with over 80% found just once. The sequenced sample was peripheral blood. The receptors derive from a woman aged 65 to 85 with COVID-19, enrolled during active disease.

V gene TRBV5-1 combines with J gene TRBJ1-1, with 7 bases aligning to TRBD1. This CDR3 has 15 amino acids. V shed 0 bases, J shed 1 base, and the junction held 3 bases outside the gene matches. Germline CDR1 and CDR2: SGHRS and YFSETQ. The CDR3 is CASSLEWTGNTEAFF. The CDR3, as DNA: TGCGCCAGCAGCTTGGAATGGACAGGGAACACTGAAGCTTTCTTT. Full variable domain (remainder filled in from reference TRBV5-1 and TRBJ1-1): KAGVTQTPRYLIKTRGQQVTLSCSPISGHRSVSWYQQTPGQGLQFLFEYFSETQRNKGNFPGRFSGRQFSNSRSEMNVSTLELGDSALYLCASSLEWTGNTEAFFGQGTRLTVV.

The chain is built from TRBV28 and TRBJ2-1, with 9 bases fitting TRBD2. V lost 7 bases to trimming and J lost 0 bases; unmatched junction nucleotides: 7. Germline CDR1 MDHEN, CDR2 SYDVKM. There are 16 residues in the CDR3. CDR3 bases: TGTGCCAGCATACTAGCGGGCCGCCTCTCCTACAATGAGCAGTTCTTC. It codes for CASILAGRLSYNEQFF. Based on the CDR3 plus reference TRBV28 and TRBJ2-1, the full variable domain is DVKVTQSSRYLVKRTGEKVFLECVQDMDHENMFWYRQDPGLGLRLIYFSYDVKMKEKGDIPEGYSVSREKKERFSLILESASTNQTSMYLCASILAGRLSYNEQFFGPGTRLTVL.

The CDR3 region is CASSYSAGQGNQPQHF. CDR3 bases: TGTGCCAGCAGTTATTCCGCGGGACAGGGGAATCAGCCCCAGCATTTT. The V and J genes are TRBV6-6 and TRBJ1-5, with 10 bases that match TRBD1. The CDR3 is made up of 16 amino acids. Germline CDR1 reads MNHNY; CDR2 reads SVGAGI (reference sequence). J was trimmed by 4 bases and V by 3 bases; bases with no gene match: 6.

The chain carries TRBV19 and TRBJ1-6, with TRBD1 identical over 8 bases. Germline V gene data show CDR1 as LNHDA and CDR2 as SQIVND (reference sequence). The CDR3 sequence is 13 residues long. Trimming cost V 7 bases and J 5 bases; bases outside gene matches: 1. CDR3 sequence (DNA): TGTGCCAGTACGGACAGGGATAATTCACCCCTCCACTTT. The encoded protein is CASTDRDNSPLHF. Using reference TRBV19 and TRBJ1-6 for the parts outside the CDR3, the full variable domain is DGGITQSPKYLFRKEGQNVTLSCEQNLNHDAMYWYRQDPGQGLRLIYYSQIVNDFQKGDIAEGYSVSREKKESFPLTVTSAQKNPTAFYLCASTDRDNSPLHFGNGTRLTVT.

This chain joins TRBV11-3 and TRBJ2-7; 10 bases agree with TRBD2. V lost 2 bases to trimming and J lost 2 bases; unmatched junction nucleotides: 6. CDR1 SGHNT and CDR2 YENEEA come from the germline V gene. The CDR3 runs to 16 residues. The CDR3 nucleotides are TGTGCCAGCAGCTTATTGGGACTAGCGACAACCTACGAGCAGTACTTC. Amino acid sequence: CASSLLGLATTYEQYF.

About this clone: An end of the junction differs from the germline gene, which may be a read error. The genes are TRBV19 and TRBJ2-4; D gene ambiguous. This CDR3 spans 11 amino acids. The V gene's germline CDR1 is LNHDA and CDR2 SQIVND (reference sequence). CDR3 nucleotide sequence: TGTGCCAGTAGTATAGGGGCCAGCTACGACTTC. This gives the protein CASSIGASYDF.